This T cell receptor beta chain was captured in a study of T cells in Graves' hyperthyroidism and ophthalmopathy (dated by TCRdb to the late 2010s). In terms of the full investigation: Peripheral blood samples were taken at initial diagnosis, before any treatment was given. An independent validation cohort of around 19 hyperthyroidism patients and 17 patients who later progressed to ophthalmopathy tested prospective prediction of ophthalmopathy. For training and testing, the 100 or so patients in the discovery cohort were randomly divided in a 7:3 ratio. A discovery cohort of roughly 100 patients, 43 with Graves' ophthalmopathy and 55 to 60 with stable Graves' hyperthyroidism, was used to find distinguishing TCR V-J signatures. According to the paper, TCR Vbeta CDR3 sequencing was carried out on more than 120 peripheral blood samples, which came from 40 to 45 ophthalmopathy, approximately 72 hyperthyroidism and approximately 17 progressor patients. Thyroid tissue and blood T-cell repertoires from six Graves' hyperthyroidism patients were also compared in the study. After sampling, hyperthyroidism patients received methimazole starting at 30 mg daily, and ophthalmopathy patients received high-dose intravenous methylprednisolone.

V is cut back by 6 bases and J by 5 bases, with 5 bases in the junction unmatched. The CDR3 has 14 amino acids, counting both end residues. Only the CDR3 region is kept as DNA, spanning 42 bases read in frame from base 1. CDR1 and CDR2 are read off the germline V gene as SGHTA and FQGNSA. This clonotype was detected a few times. The clone's antigen remains unknown. A much larger clone lies one base from this, so it may be a read error. The missing conserved phenylalanine or tryptophan at the end of this CDR3 makes a read error likely. The TCR beta CDR3 regions were amplified from RNA transcripts. The TCR CDR3 was subjected to a first round of RT-PCR using the HTBI primer set and the Qiagen OneStep RT-PCR kit. Libraries were constructed in a second round of multiplex PCR, after which size selection and purification were performed. Sequencing of the libraries was done on an Illumina HiSeq2000 using paired-end 100 bp reads. Per the source publication's procedure: Raw data were processed with SOAPnuke, discarding reads with adapters, uncalled bases, mean Phred below 15, or no exact constant-primer or identifier match. COPE v1.2.5 was used to merge the high-quality paired reads, and each unique nucleotide sequence was defined as a clonotype. MiTCR v1.1 was used to align the clonotypes against IMGT TRBV, TRBD and TRBJ reference segments. The analysis was restricted to V-J combinations with a frequency above 0.0001, which together covered about 99% of the repertoires. A TCS score was defined as the ratio of F50 (clonal expansion) to E x V (chaos), with BLOSUM62-based TCRdist applied between CDR3 peptides within each V-J. Welch's t-statistics and random forest reduced 500 to 550 V-J features to 13, which were used in a naive Bayes classifier (R e1071). TCRdb's own reprocessing of the public reads used fastp at Q25 and MiXCR and kept productive beta chains. When rows share a CDR3 protein, they turn into one entry using the most common DNA and genes. The V and J calls were determined by TCRdb, not by the authors. The sample table lists hundreds of thousands of distinct CDR3 sequences, 14% of them with a count of one. In total, the top ten clones hold roughly a tenth of the sample.

Graves' hyperthyroidism was defined as stable when no progression to ophthalmopathy occurred over 18 months of follow-up. The hyperthyroidism patients were between 18 and 65 years old and newly diagnosed, with a disease duration of less than 2 months. Any patient with an uncontrolled infection, another autoimmune disease, pregnancy or lactation was excluded. Clinical symptoms, serum thyroxine and TRAb, thyroid ultrasound, and orbital computed tomography formed the basis for the diagnoses. PBMCs were separated from 8 to 10 ml of fresh peripheral blood using Ficoll-Paque density gradient centrifugation. Total RNA was extracted using Trizol reagent, and RNA quality was assessed on an Agilent 2100 Bioanalyzer. The research as a whole found: Sample size was not statistically predetermined, and blinding of investigators to group allocation was not performed. Most expanded thyroid clonotypes (frequency above 0.001) were also detected in blood, a finding suggesting that blood repertoires may reflect thyroid immune responses. During validation, the model predicted progression to ophthalmopathy a median of around 6 months ahead of onset, with approximately 71% sensitivity and around 73% specificity. In cross-validation, a model built on a 13 V-J signature told ophthalmopathy apart from stable hyperthyroidism with approximately 90% sensitivity and about 81% specificity, and in testing the same model reached 80%/75%.

The rearrangement combines TRBV7-2 with TRBJ2-5, with 11 middle bases fitting TRBD1. The sample comprised blood. This TCR derives from a woman aged 18-29 years with Graves' hyperthyroidism. The CDR3 sequence is CASRRGTGGETQYL. DNA sequence: TGTGCCAGCAGGAGGGGGACAGGGGGGGAGACCCAGTACCTC.